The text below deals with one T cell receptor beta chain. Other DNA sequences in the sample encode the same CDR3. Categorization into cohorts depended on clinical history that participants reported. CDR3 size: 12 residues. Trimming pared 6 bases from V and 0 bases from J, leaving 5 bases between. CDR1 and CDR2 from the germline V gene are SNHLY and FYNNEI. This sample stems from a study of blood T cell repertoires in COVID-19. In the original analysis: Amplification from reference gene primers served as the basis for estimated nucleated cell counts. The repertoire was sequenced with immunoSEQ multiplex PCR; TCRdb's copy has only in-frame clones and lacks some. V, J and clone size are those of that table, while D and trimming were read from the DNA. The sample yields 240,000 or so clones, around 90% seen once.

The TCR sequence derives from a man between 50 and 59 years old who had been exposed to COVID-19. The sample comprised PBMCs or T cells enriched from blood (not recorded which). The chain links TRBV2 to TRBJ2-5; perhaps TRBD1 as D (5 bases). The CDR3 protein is CASRTDQETQYF. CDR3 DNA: TGTGCCAGCAGGACAGACCAAGAGACCCAGTACTTC.